These 3 T cell receptor beta chains were sequenced from one sample in a study of blood T cell repertoires in COVID-19. Produced via immunoSEQ multiplex PCR; TCRdb's table is partial and in-frame only. This sample has some 300,000 clones; nearly 90% occur once, and the top ten carry under 1.1%. The specimen was peripheral blood. All receptors derive from a woman in her thirties or forties with COVID-19, enrolled during active disease.

V is TRBV6-2 or TRBV6-3 and J is TRBJ2-5, with D possibly TRBD1 on 6 matching bases. Germline V gene lookup returns CDR1 MNHEY and CDR2 SVGEGT. The CDR3 is 16 residues long. Trimming removed 2 bases at V and 2 bases at J, with 15 bases between. CDR3 sequence (DNA): TGTGCCAGCAGTTACGGGGCAGGGGTCGGTCAAGAGACCCAGTACTTC. Protein sequence: CASSYGAGVGQETQYF.

In this sample, this clone turned up a few times. The J gene is TRBJ1-1, the V gene TRBV19; TRBD1 aligns across 9 bases. Trimming took 5 bases from V and 6 from J; bases not matched to a gene: 10. The CDR3 spans 15 residues. The germline V gene has CDR1 LNHDA and CDR2 SQIVND (reference sequence). The CDR3 spells CASSANGQGKPEAFF. CDR3 coding DNA: TGTGCCAGTAGTGCTAATGGACAGGGGAAGCCTGAAGCTTTCTTT. Drawing the rest from reference TRBV19 and TRBJ1-1, the complete variable domain is DGGITQSPKYLFRKEGQNVTLSCEQNLNHDAMYWYRQDPGQGLRLIYYSQIVNDFQKGDIAEGYSVSREKKESFPLTVTSAQKNPTAFYLCASSANGQGKPEAFFGQGTRLTVV.

This chain links TRBV7-5 with TRBJ1-4; the table's D gene call, TRBD1, was not cross checked with the DNA. TRBV7-5 is deemed a pseudogene. This CDR3 has 14 residues. The CDR3 DNA reads TGTGCCAGAAGCTTAGCACAGGGAGCCGGAAAACTGTTTTTT. Amino acids: CARSLAQGAGKLFF.